Sequencing of this T cell receptor (beta chain) was carried out in a study of blood T cell repertoires in COVID-19. Here immunoSEQ multiplex PCR was the method, and the copy in TCRdb shows in-frame clones only, minus some. The sample carries approximately 210,000 clones, roughly 87% recorded once. CDR3 length equals 13 residues. Germline-derived CDR1 and CDR2 are MNHNS and SASEGT. V lost 2 bases and J lost 3, with 7 bases in between. This clone showed up just a few times. The receptor's source is a woman between 25 and 40 years old who had recovered from COVID-19. The V gene is TRBV6-1, the J gene TRBJ2-5; D is unresolved. Sequencing was done on a sample of PBMCs or T cells enriched from blood (not recorded which). The CDR3 DNA reads as TGTGCCAGCAGTGAACCAAGCGAAGAGACCCAGTACTTC. Protein: CASSEPSEETQYF.